The 29 T cell receptor beta chains given below trace back to one sample, sequenced in a study of blood T cell repertoires in COVID-19. The repertoire was sequenced with immunoSEQ multiplex PCR; TCRdb's copy has only in-frame clones and lacks some. The sample records around 41,000 clones, around 89% being singletons. The sequenced sample was peripheral blood. Receptor source: a human donor in a cohort sampled during active COVID-19.

The chain is built from TRBV10-2 and TRBJ1-2, with 7 bases matching TRBD1. The CDR3 has 14 residues. Trimming at V came to 7 bases and at J to 7 bases, leaving 12 bases not matched to a gene. Per germline, CDR1 WSHSY and CDR2 SAAADI. CDR3 sequence: CASTSGQVAFGYTF. The CDR3 nucleotides read TGCGCCAGCACCTCTGGACAGGTAGCCTTTGGCTACACCTTC.

The V and J genes are TRBV19 and TRBJ2-5; a weak D match, TRBD2 (5 bases). The CDR3 is 13 residues long. V lost 3 bases, J lost 2 bases, and 7 bases lay in between. Germline CDR1 LNHDA, CDR2 SQIVND (reference sequence). In DNA, the CDR3 is TGTGCCAGTAGTATCGGGGTACAAGAGACCCAGTACTTC. It yields the protein CASSIGVQETQYF.

The gene calls are TRBV11-3 and TRBJ2-2, with D possibly matching TRBD1 (6 bases). The ends were cut back, 5 bases at V and 4 bases at J, with 17 bases in the middle. The CDR3 loop spans 16 amino acids. Per the germline V gene, CDR1 is SGHNT and CDR2 is YENEEA. The CDR3 loop reads CASSPKNRASTGELFF. The CDR3 DNA reads TGTGCCAGCAGCCCGAAGAACAGGGCTAGCACCGGGGAGCTGTTTTTT. Supplemented by reference TRBV11-3 and TRBJ2-2, the full variable domain reads EAGVVQSPRYKIIEKKQPVAFWCNPISGHNTLYWYLQNLGQGPELLIRYENEEAVDDSQLPKDRFSAERLKGVDSTLKIQPAELGDSAVYLCASSPKNRASTGELFFGEGSRLTVL.

This clone was seen just once. The chain has TRBV29-1 and TRBJ2-2; D uncertain. CDR3 length: 11 residues. Germline values: CDR1 SQVTM, CDR2 ANQGSEA. Trimming stripped 5 bases from V and 7 bases from J, with 8 bases between. The DNA for the CDR3 is TGCAGCGTTTATCGCGTCGGGGAGCTGTTTTTT. It encodes CSVYRVGELFF.

The chain combines TRBV5-4 with TRBJ1-4, with D hard to call. The ends were cut back, 4 bases at V and 6 bases at J, with 19 bases in the middle. CDR1 is SGHNT and CDR2 is YYREEE in the germline V gene (reference sequence). CDR3 length: 16 residues. The CDR3 region has the DNA TGTGCCAGCAGCCCTCCTGGGAGGTCTCGGGATGAAAAACTGTTTTTT. Amino acid sequence: CASSPPGRSRDEKLFF.

The chain joins TRBV7-2 to TRBJ1-1; 8 nucleotides match TRBD1. CDR3 size: 14 residues. The ends lost 3 bases at V and 3 bases at J; junction bases unmatched: 3. Germline values: CDR1 SGHTA, CDR2 FQGNSA. CDR3 loop: CASSLQTGDTEAFF. In DNA form, the CDR3 reads TGTGCCAGCAGCTTGCAGACAGGGGACACTGAAGCTTTCTTT. Using reference TRBV7-2 and TRBJ1-1 for the parts outside the CDR3, the full variable domain is GAGVSQSPSNKVTEKGKDVELRCDPISGHTALYWYRQSLGQGLEFLIYFQGNSAPDKSGLPSDRFSAERTGGSVSTLTIQRTQQEDSAVYLCASSLQTGDTEAFFGQGTRLTVV.

The chain has TRBV2 and TRBJ1-4; D unclear. Germline V gives CDR1 SNHLY, CDR2 FYNNEI. The CDR3 has 12 residues. Trimming left V 5 bases short and J 3 bases short, with 4 bases between. CDR3 protein: CASSLPNEKLFF. DNA for the CDR3: TGTGCCAGCAGTCTACCTAATGAAAAACTGTTTTTT.

J is TRBJ2-1 and V is TRBV5-6; D is possibly TRBD2 (6 bases). Looked up from germline, CDR1 is SGHDT and CDR2 is YYEEEE. V was shortened by 3 bases and J by 2 bases, with 12 bases between the two germline ends. The CDR3 length is 15 residues. This chain's CDR3 is CASSWRERTYNEQFF. The CDR3 DNA sequence: TGTGCCAGCAGCTGGAGGGAGCGAACCTACAATGAGCAGTTCTTC.

V gene TRBV11-2 combines with J gene TRBJ2-7; 8 nucleotides match TRBD1. In germline, CDR1 is SGHAT, CDR2 FQNNGV. The CDR3 consists of 14 residues. Trimming removed 5 bases from V and 2 bases from J; junction bases left unmatched: 5. The CDR3 sequence is CASSQGAFTYEQYF. CDR3 DNA sequence: TGTGCCAGCAGCCAGGGGGCTTTTACCTACGAGCAGTACTTC.

This chain connects TRBV6-4 to TRBJ1-2, with 8 positions matching TRBD1. CDR1 MRHNA and CDR2 SNTAGT come from the germline V gene. V trimming: 0 bases; J trimming: 6 bases; junction bases outside the gene matches: 9. This CDR3 is 16 amino acids long. The CDR3: CASSDSTGEAIDGYTF. The CDR3 DNA sequence: TGTGCCAGCAGTGACTCGACAGGGGAAGCTATAGATGGCTACACCTTC.

This sequence joins TRBV12-5 and TRBJ2-1, with 12 nucleotides matching TRBD2. The CDR3 runs to 16 residues. Germline V gene sequence: CDR1 LGHNT, CDR2 FRNRAP. The junction had 2 bases not matched to a gene; V was cut back by 1 base and J by 4 bases. The CDR3 loop is CASGLGLAGVYNEQFF. Here the CDR3 DNA reads TGTGCTAGTGGTTTGGGACTAGCGGGGGTTTACAATGAGCAGTTCTTC.

Only one count was recorded for this clone. The gene calls are TRBV28 and TRBJ1-2; the D gene is possibly TRBD1 (6 bases). V lost 8 bases, J lost 2 bases, and 12 bases lay in between. There are 13 residues in the CDR3. Per germline, CDR1 MDHEN and CDR2 SYDVKM. The CDR3 coding sequence is TGTGCCAGCGGGCAGGGGCGGAACTATGGCTACACCTTC. Its translation: CASGQGRNYGYTF.

The rearrangement links TRBV3-1 (or the pseudogene TRBV3-2) to TRBJ2-5; 13 bases are a match to TRBD2. Germline V CDR1 and CDR2: LGHDT, YNNKEL (reference sequence). V was pared by 3 bases and J by 4 bases, with 8 bases of the junction left unmatched. This CDR3 is 17 amino acids long. CDR3 loop: CASSQDGTSGIGETQYF. CDR3 bases: TGTGCCAGCAGCCAGGATGGGACTAGCGGGATCGGAGAGACCCAGTACTTC.

The genes are TRBV6-5 and TRBJ1-5; unclear D gene. The germline CDR1 and CDR2 sequences are MNHEY and SVGAGI. Trimming stripped 0 bases from V and 11 bases from J, with 14 bases between. The CDR3 is 14 amino acids. CDR3 nucleotide sequence: TGTGCCAGCAGTTACTCGGCCTTTGATGAGGCCCAGCATTTT. Amino acid sequence: CASSYSAFDEAQHF.

The rearrangement links TRBV24-1 to TRBJ1-5, with 8 positions matching TRBD1. V dropped 7 bases and J dropped 1; count of bases not matched to a gene: 20. Germline CDR1 reads KGHDR; CDR2 reads SFDVKD. The CDR3 spans 20 residues. DNA for the CDR3: TGTGCCACCAGAGAAATCTTAGGACAGGGTAGGTTTTACAGCAATCAGCCCCAGCATTTT. It codes for CATREILGQGRFYSNQPQHF.

V is TRBV11-2 and J is TRBJ2-3; 8 bases align to TRBD2. With V trimmed by 3 bases and J by 2 bases, 7 bases remained unmatched. Per the germline V gene, CDR1 is SGHAT and CDR2 is FQNNGV. The length of the CDR3 is 16 residues. The CDR3 sequence: CASSFRKLAVTDTQYF. For the CDR3, the DNA is TGTGCCAGCAGCTTCCGAAAACTAGCGGTCACAGATACGCAGTATTTT.

The chain joins TRBV2 to TRBJ2-7, with 9 nucleotides matching TRBD1. Germline CDR1 SNHLY, CDR2 FYNNEI. This CDR3 is built from 14 residues. V gave up 7 bases and J gave up 4 bases; unmatched junction bases: 8. The CDR3 loop reads CASTTGTGKYEQYF. For the CDR3, the DNA is TGTGCCAGCACTACCGGGACAGGGAAGTACGAGCAGTACTTC.

The chain recombines TRBV11-2 with TRBJ1-2; D is ambiguous. The CDR3 contains 12 residues. Germline values: CDR1 SGHAT, CDR2 FQNNGV. Trimming took off 8 bases at V and 4 bases at J, with 11 bases between the two ends. DNA of the CDR3: TGTGCCAGCGCCCCCGGGTTCTATGGCTACACCTTC. Protein sequence: CASAPGFYGYTF. The variable domain in full, with the rest retrieved from reference TRBV11-2 and TRBJ1-2, is EAGVAQSPRYKIIEKRQSVAFWCNPISGHATLYWYQQILGQGPKLLIQFQNNGVVDDSQLPKDRFSAERLKGVDSTLKIQPAKLEDSAVYLCASAPGFYGYTFGSGTRLTVV.

The chain uses TRBV14 and TRBJ2-7, with D possibly TRBD2 on 6 matching bases. Trimming stripped 4 bases from V and 5 bases from J, with 15 bases between. The CDR3 covers 14 residues. The V gene's germline CDR1 is SGHDN and CDR2 FVKESK. DNA for the CDR3: TGTGCCAGCAGCCGCCGGGAGCGCGTCAACGAGCAGTACTTC. Translated, it gives CASSRRERVNEQYF.

The gene calls are TRBV4-1 and TRBJ2-1, with 9 bases fitting TRBD1. V lost 1 base and J lost 14; bases outside the gene matches: 6. The CDR3 spans 13 residues. Germline V gene data show CDR1 as MGHRA and CDR2 as YSYEKL. CDR3 amino acids: CASSQGRDREEFF. The CDR3 DNA sequence: TGCGCCAGCAGCCAAGGTAGGGACAGGGAGGAGTTCTTC.

The V call is TRBV4-1, the J call TRBJ2-5, with D perhaps matching TRBD2 (7 bases). The germline V gene has CDR1 MGHRA and CDR2 YSYEKL. The V gene lost 0 bases and the J gene lost 4 bases, with 21 bases spanning the gap. The length of the CDR3 is 18 residues. CDR3 residues: CASSQEGPGGAESETQYF. Here the CDR3 DNA reads TGCGCCAGCAGCCAAGAGGGTCCGGGGGGCGCAGAGTCAGAGACCCAGTACTTC.

This clone has more than one count but fewer than ten. J is TRBJ2-1 and V is TRBV7-6, with a possible D match to TRBD1 (6 bases). Germline V lookup: CDR1 SGHVS, CDR2 FNYEAQ. The CDR3 length is 16 residues. Trimming took off 0 bases at V and 0 bases at J, with 9 bases between the two ends. CDR3 loop: CASSLAQGSSYNEQFF. The CDR3 nucleotides read TGTGCCAGCAGCTTAGCCCAGGGGAGCTCCTACAATGAGCAGTTCTTC.

J is TRBJ2-1 and V is TRBV11-3, with TRBD2 matching over 7 bases. J lost 4 bases, V lost 5 bases, and 8 bases had no gene match. This CDR3 is 15 amino acids long. Per the germline V gene, CDR1 is SGHNT and CDR2 is YENEEA. This CDR3 reads CASSDQSSGYNEQFF. In DNA form, the CDR3 reads TGTGCCAGCAGCGACCAGTCTAGCGGATACAATGAGCAGTTCTTC.

V and J are TRBV5-1 and TRBJ1-3; the match to TRBD1 covers 7 bases. J was trimmed by 0 bases and V by 3 bases; bases with no gene match: 3. The length of the CDR3 is 15 residues. Germline-derived CDR1 and CDR2 are SGHRS and YFSETQ. The CDR3 nucleotides are TGCGCCAGCAGCTCAACAGGGGACTCTGGAAACACCATATATTTT. Encoded protein: CASSSTGDSGNTIYF.

The chain uses TRBV27 and TRBJ2-7; tentative D call: TRBD1 (6 bases). CDR3 size: 14 residues. The germline V gene has CDR1 MNHEY and CDR2 SMNVEV (reference sequence). V lost 2 bases to trimming and J lost 5 bases, with 13 bases between them. In DNA form, the CDR3 reads TGTGCCAGCAGTTTAAGGTTTGGGGGCCACGAGCAGTACTTC. It is translated as CASSLRFGGHEQYF.

V is TRBV7-9 and J is TRBJ1-5; the D gene is possibly TRBD1 (6 bases). With 5 bases removed from V and 7 bases from J, the gap between germline ends came to 18 bases. Germline CDR1 SEHNR, CDR2 FQNEAQ (reference sequence). The CDR3 loop spans 15 amino acids. CDR3 coding DNA: TGTGCCAGCAGCGACGCCAACAGGGTTGGACAGCCCCAGCATTTT. Amino acids: CASSDANRVGQPQHF.

This chain connects TRBV27 to TRBJ2-1; possibly TRBD1 for D (5 bases). The ends were cut back, 6 bases at V and 7 bases at J, with 10 bases in the middle. CDR1 MNHEY and CDR2 SMNVEV come from the germline V gene (reference sequence). The CDR3 spans 12 residues. CDR3 residues: CASSWAGNEQFF. In DNA form, the CDR3 reads TGTGCCAGCAGCTGGGCAGGGAATGAGCAGTTCTTC.

This chain links TRBV7-8 with TRBJ2-7, with a tentative D call TRBD1 (5 bases). CDR3 length: 15 residues. Germline V gene lookup returns CDR1 SGHVS and CDR2 FQNEAQ. The V end lost 1 base, the J end lost 0 bases, and 10 bases lay between the germline ends. The CDR3 reads CASSLGRVSSYEQYF. CDR3 DNA sequence: TGTGCCAGCAGCTTAGGCAGGGTAAGCTCCTACGAGCAGTACTTC.

The chain links TRBV18 to TRBJ1-2, with 8 nucleotides matching TRBD1. The V and J ends lost 2 bases and 2 bases, in that order; junction bases with no gene match: 4. Germline V CDR1 and CDR2: KGHSH, LQKENI. This CDR3 has 15 amino acids. The CDR3 DNA is TGTGCCAGCTCACCAGGGACAGGCAAGAACTATGGCTACACCTTC. Its protein is CASSPGTGKNYGYTF.